A selection of T cell receptor beta chains follows, all from one sample in a study of blood T cell repertoires in COVID-19. Generated by immunoSEQ multiplex PCR, the TCRdb table keeps only in-frame clones and is missing some. The data hold about 370,000 clones, with 90% observed a single time. The sample taken for sequencing was peripheral blood. The receptors stem from a man aged 18 to 29 with active or convalescent COVID-19. The CDR3 runs from the conserved cysteine through the conserved F or W. The D gene is left open where the match is weak.

d_call	v_call	cdr3_length	j_call	cdr3_nt	cdr3_aa
TRBD1	TRBV4-2	14	TRBJ1-1	TGTGCCAGCAGCCAAATTGGACAGGTCACTGAAGCTTTCTTT	CASSQIGQVTEAFF
TRBD1	TRBV15	15	TRBJ1-1	TGTGCCACCAGCGGACAGGGGCGGGAGTTTACTGAAGCTTTCTTT	CATSGQGREFTEAFF
.	TRBV29-1	14	TRBJ2-7	TGCAGCGTTGAAGATCGGGGTAACTCCTACGAGCAGTACTTC	CSVEDRGNSYEQYF
.	TRBV27	13	TRBJ1-2	TGTGCCAGCAGAATCGGACAGTATGGCGGCTACACCTTC	CASRIGQYGGYTF
TRBD1	TRBV4-1	13	TRBJ1-6	TGCGCCAGCAGCTTGGGACAGGGATCCCCCCTCCACTTT	CASSLGQGSPLHF
TRBD1	TRBV7-2	16	TRBJ1-1	TGTGCCAGCAGCTTTGCCCCCGACAGGGTGAGGACTGAAGCTTTCTTT	CASSFAPDRVRTEAFF
.	TRBV30	14	TRBJ1-4	TGTGCCTGGAGTGCAGGATCAACTAATGAAAAACTGTTTTTT	CAWSAGSTNEKLFF
.	TRBV3-1/TRBV3-2	15	TRBJ2-7	TGTGCCAGCAGCCAGGGGGGGGCCCCTTCCTACGAGCAGTACTTC	CASSQGGAPSYEQYF
.	TRBV2	13	TRBJ2-7	TGTGCCAGCAGGTTGGAGGGCGGATACGAGCAGTACTTC	CASRLEGGYEQYF
.	TRBV3-1/TRBV3-2	13	TRBJ2-5	TGTGCCAGCAGCCAGGCACTAGGGGAGACCCAGTACTTC	CASSQALGETQYF